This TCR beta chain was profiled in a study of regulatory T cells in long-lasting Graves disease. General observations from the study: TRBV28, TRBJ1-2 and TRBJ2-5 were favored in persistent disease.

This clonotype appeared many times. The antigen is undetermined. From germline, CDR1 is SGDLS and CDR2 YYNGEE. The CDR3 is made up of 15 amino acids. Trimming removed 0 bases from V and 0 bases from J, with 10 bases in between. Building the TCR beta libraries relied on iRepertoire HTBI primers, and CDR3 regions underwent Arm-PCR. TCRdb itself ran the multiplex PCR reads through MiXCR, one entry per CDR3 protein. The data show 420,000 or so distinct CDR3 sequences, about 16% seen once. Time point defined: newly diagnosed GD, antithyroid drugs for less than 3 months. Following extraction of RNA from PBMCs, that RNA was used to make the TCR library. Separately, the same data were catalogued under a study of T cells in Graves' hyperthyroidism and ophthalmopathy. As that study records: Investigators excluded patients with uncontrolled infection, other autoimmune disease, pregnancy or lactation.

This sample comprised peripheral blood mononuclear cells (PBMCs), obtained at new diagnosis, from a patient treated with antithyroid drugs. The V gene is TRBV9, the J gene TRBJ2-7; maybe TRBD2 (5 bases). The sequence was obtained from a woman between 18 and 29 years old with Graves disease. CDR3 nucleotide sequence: TGTGCCAGCAGCGTAGATCTAGCCACCTCCTACGAGCAGTACTTC. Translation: CASSVDLATSYEQYF.